The 23 T cell receptor beta chains in this list originate from one sample, sequenced in a study of Ad26.COV2.S vaccination and SARS-CoV-2 variants. As for treatment: roughly 19 received Ad26.COV2.S at low or high dose, single or two shots; about five received placebo; per-sample allocation not given. Sampling took place 63 days after the first vaccine or placebo injection. TCRdb keeps only in-frame clones here, not all; method: immunoSEQ multiplex PCR. The sample contains approximately 420,000 clones, approximately 87% of which appear only once. The specimen comprised peripheral blood, sampled in a trial of Ad26.COV2.S vaccine versus placebo. The receptors derive from a person aged 18-65 years who received the Ad26.COV2.S COVID-19 vaccine or a placebo.

The chain combines TRBV29-1 with TRBJ2-7; TRBD1 might be the D (6 bases). Germline-derived CDR1 and CDR2 are SQVTM and ANQGSEA. This CDR3 spans 13 amino acids. V dropped 6 bases and J dropped 2 bases, with 14 bases sitting between them. The CDR3 DNA sequence: TGCAGCGTGGGGGTTGGGGGCACCTACGAGCAGTACTTC. Its protein product is CSVGVGGTYEQYF.

CDR3 coding DNA: TGCGCCAGCAGCTCAGACCTCAGGGGGACTGAAGCTTTCTTT. This gives the protein CASSSDLRGTEAFF. The chain carries TRBV5-1 and TRBJ1-1, with 7 bases lining up with TRBD1. CDR1 SGHRS and CDR2 YFSETQ come from the germline V gene. The CDR3 contains 14 residues. J lost 5 bases, V lost 3 bases, and 7 bases had no gene match.

The genes are TRBV6-5 and TRBJ2-7; TRBD1 aligns across 7 bases. This CDR3 region has 13 residues. From germline, CDR1 is MNHEY and CDR2 SVGAGI. Germline trimming cut 1 base from V and 3 bases from J; bases unmatched to any gene: 0. In DNA, the CDR3 is TGTGCCAGCAGTTACTACAGGGGCTACGAGCAGTACTTC. Translating gives CASSYYRGYEQYF.

The genes are TRBV29-1 and TRBJ1-2, with D maybe TRBD1 (5 bases). The V gene's germline CDR1 is SQVTM and CDR2 ANQGSEA. The CDR3 is 15 residues long. Trimming took off 3 bases at V and 8 bases at J, with 22 bases between the two ends. CDR3 DNA sequence: TGCAGCGTTGATCGGGCGGGCCCGGGGACGTCGGGCTACACCTTC. This gives the protein CSVDRAGPGTSGYTF. Combining the CDR3 with reference TRBV29-1 and TRBJ1-2 gives the whole variable domain SAVISQKPSRDICQRGTSLTIQCQVDSQVTMMFWYRQQPGQSLTLIATANQGSEATYESGFVIDKFPISRPNLTFSTLTVSNMSPEDSSIYLCSVDRAGPGTSGYTFGSGTRLTVV.

The chain combines TRBV10-3 with TRBJ2-5; D ambiguous. V shed 3 bases and J shed 1 base, with 9 bases lying between them. The CDR3 consists of 14 residues. Germline-derived CDR1 and CDR2 are ENHRY and SYGVKD. DNA for the CDR3: TGTGCCATCAGTGAACAAATGTCCCAAGAGACCCAGTACTTC. It specifies CAISEQMSQETQYF.

V is TRBV28 and J is TRBJ2-7; D possibly corresponds to TRBD1 (6 bases). Germline V gives CDR1 MDHEN, CDR2 SYDVKM. The CDR3 covers 15 residues. V shed 2 bases and J shed 2 bases, with 13 bases lying between them. DNA of the CDR3: TGTGCCAGCAGTTTAGGCAGGGGCCTACCCTACGAGCAGTACTTC. Protein sequence: CASSLGRGLPYEQYF.

This clone was observed a single time. V usage is TRBV12-3 or TRBV12-4 and J usage is TRBJ2-1; D is perhaps TRBD2 (5 bases). The CDR3 is 13 amino acids. The V and J ends lost 3 bases and 6 bases respectively, with 9 bases between them. CDR3 coding DNA: TGTGCCAGCAGTTTTGAGGGTCGCAATGAGCAGTTCTTC. This encodes CASSFEGRNEQFF.

The chain recombines TRBV27 with TRBJ1-6; no clear D gene. Trimming stripped 5 bases from V and 5 bases from J, with 4 bases between. Germline CDR1 and CDR2: MNHEY and SMNVEV (reference sequence). The CDR3 is made up of 12 amino acids. CDR3 residues: CASSVNNSPLHF. The CDR3, as DNA: TGTGCCAGCAGTGTTAATAATTCACCCCTCCACTTT.

About this clone itself: The sample contains more than one DNA sequence encoding this CDR3. J is TRBJ2-1 and V is TRBV4-1; D is unclear. Trimming stripped 1 base from V and 4 bases from J, with 8 bases between. This CDR3 is built from 14 residues. Looked up from germline, CDR1 is MGHRA and CDR2 is YSYEKL. The CDR3 DNA sequence: TGCGCCAGCAGCCAAGGGACGGGTTACAATGAGCAGTTCTTC. Protein product: CASSQGTGYNEQFF.

The chain has TRBV4-3 and TRBJ2-1; the match to TRBD2 covers 7 bases. Germline V lookup: CDR1 LGHNA, CDR2 YSLEER. The V segment lost 2 bases and the J segment 3 bases; nucleotides outside the gene matches: 4. The CDR3 runs 15 residues. Written as DNA, the CDR3 is TGCGCCAGCAGCCAAACGGGGGGACTCTACAATGAGCAGTTCTTC. Translation: CASSQTGGLYNEQFF.

In this sample, this clone turned up a few times. This same CDR3 is encoded by further DNA sequences in the sample. The chain uses TRBV19 and TRBJ2-7; 9 nucleotides agree with TRBD1. The ends lost 3 bases at V and 1 base at J; junction bases unmatched: 1. Germline V gene lookup returns CDR1 LNHDA and CDR2 SQIVND (reference sequence). The CDR3 length is 14 residues. The CDR3 nucleotides read TGTGCCAGTAGTATGGGACAGGGATCCTACGAGCAGTACTTC. Translating it yields CASSMGQGSYEQYF.

This chain joins TRBV6-1 and TRBJ1-6; 7 bases match TRBD1. V was pared by 4 bases and J by 4 bases, with 10 bases of the junction left unmatched. Germline assignment: CDR1 MNHNS and CDR2 SASEGT. The CDR3 totals 17 residues. CDR3 residues: CASSGDRARTYNSPLHF. CDR3 nucleotides: TGTGCCAGCAGTGGTGACAGGGCCCGAACTTATAATTCACCCCTCCACTTT.

Only one count was recorded for this clone. This chain connects TRBV7-8 to TRBJ1-5; possibly TRBD1 for D (6 bases). V was cut by 5 bases and J by 1 base, with 15 bases left in between. Germline CDR1 and CDR2: SGHVS and FQNEAQ. This CDR3 comprises 16 residues. CDR3 region: CASSTGPGVSNQPQHF. The CDR3 DNA reads TGTGCCAGCAGCACCGGGCCAGGGGTCAGCAATCAGCCCCAGCATTTT.

CDR3 amino acids: CASSYLSGVNNEQFF. DNA of the CDR3: TGTGCCAGCAGTTACTTAAGCGGGGTAAACAATGAGCAGTTCTTC. The chain joins TRBV6-5 to TRBJ2-1, with 7 bases that match TRBD2. Germline CDR1 reads MNHEY; CDR2 reads SVGAGI. This CDR3 has 15 amino acids. Trimming removed 1 base from V and 5 bases from J; junction bases left unmatched: 5.

This clone appeared a single time. This chain uses TRBV7-3 with TRBJ2-3, with 10 bases fitting TRBD2. This CDR3 is built from 15 residues. Germline V gene sequence: CDR1 SGHTA, CDR2 FQGTGA. Unmatched junction bases numbered 8, after V lost 5 bases and J lost 6 bases. CDR3 loop: CASSVGLADFDTQYF. The DNA for the CDR3 is TGTGCCAGCAGCGTCGGACTAGCGGATTTCGATACGCAGTATTTT.

The chain combines TRBV7-9 with TRBJ2-2, with D perhaps assigned TRBD1 or TRBD2 (7 bases each). Looked up from germline, CDR1 is SEHNR and CDR2 is FQNEAQ (reference sequence). Trimming cost V 5 bases and J 6 bases, with 13 bases left between them. The CDR3 loop spans 14 amino acids. In DNA form, the CDR3 reads TGTGCCAGCAGCCCGCCAGGGGGGGCCGGGGAGCTGTTTTTT. This translates into CASSPPGGAGELFF.

A single count supports this clone. The V and J genes are TRBV10-3 and TRBJ2-1, with a weak D call TRBD1 (6 bases). CDR1 is ENHRY and CDR2 is SYGVKD in the germline V gene. The CDR3 sequence is 13 residues long. V was shortened by 7 bases and J by 6 bases, with 13 bases between the two germline ends. Here the CDR3 DNA reads TGTGCCATCACAGGGGCTCTGGGCAATGAGCAGTTCTTC. This sequence encodes CAITGALGNEQFF.

This chain links TRBV11-1 with TRBJ2-5; 8 bases align to TRBD1. Looked up from germline, CDR1 is SGHAT and CDR2 is FQDESV (reference sequence). The CDR3 has 15 residues. V lost 3 bases, J lost 6 bases, and 9 bases stayed unmatched. The chain's CDR3 is CASSLGPDRGQTQYF. The CDR3 DNA reads TGTGCCAGCAGCTTGGGACCCGACAGGGGACAGACCCAGTACTTC.

J is TRBJ1-1 and V is TRBV9; D may be TRBD1 (6 bases). CDR1 and CDR2 from the germline V gene are SGDLS and YYNGEE. There are 14 residues in the CDR3. V was cut by 0 bases and J by 4 bases, with 10 bases left in between. This CDR3 reads CASSVGGGPTEAFF. The CDR3 nucleotides are TGTGCCAGCAGCGTAGGAGGGGGACCCACTGAAGCTTTCTTT.

The V gene is TRBV28, the J gene TRBJ1-2; D perhaps matches TRBD1 (5 bases). Trimming left V 2 bases short and J 3 bases short, with 28 bases between. The CDR3 sequence is 20 residues long. Germline-derived CDR1 and CDR2 are MDHEN and SYDVKM. The CDR3 nucleotides are TGTGCCAGCAGTTTACCCGAACCTCGACAGCCAACCGGCCTGGACTATGGCTACACCTTC. Protein product: CASSLPEPRQPTGLDYGYTF.

The chain couples TRBV10-1 to TRBJ2-1; D is unclear. V was cut by 1 base and J by 0 bases, with 7 bases left in between. The germline V gene has CDR1 WNHNN and CDR2 SYGVQD (reference sequence). The length of the CDR3 is 15 residues. The CDR3 DNA sequence: TGCGCCAGCAGTGAGTACAAGAGCTCCTACAATGAGCAGTTCTTC. Translation: CASSEYKSSYNEQFF.

V and J are TRBV29-1 and TRBJ2-3, with 8 bases aligning to TRBD1. Germline CDR1 reads SQVTM; CDR2 reads ANQGSEA. The CDR3 is 13 residues long. V shed 6 bases and J 6 bases; nucleotides not matched to a gene: 8. CDR3 sequence: CSVSTGDPDTQYF. Written as DNA, the CDR3 is TGCAGCGTGTCGACAGGGGACCCTGATACGCAGTATTTT.

This clone was detected only once. The gene calls are TRBV7-9 and TRBJ1-2, with TRBD1 identical over 7 bases. The V segment lost 0 bases and the J segment 4 bases; nucleotides outside the gene matches: 2. Germline V gives CDR1 SEHNR, CDR2 FQNEAQ (reference sequence). The CDR3 has 14 amino acids. This chain's CDR3 is CASSLAGGAYGYTF. In DNA, the CDR3 is TGTGCCAGCAGCTTAGCAGGGGGCGCCTATGGCTACACCTTC.